This passage covers 8 T cell receptor beta chains from one sample sequenced in a study of shared clonotypes between healthy human individuals. TCRdb's table, derived via immunoSEQ multiplex PCR, lists solely in-frame clones and lacks some. The table lists about 2.1 million clones, over 85% of them singletons, with about 1.7% in the top ten. CD45RO-negative CD8 cells positively selected for CCR7 made up the naive population, which excluded terminally differentiated effector memory CD45RA+ cells. Sample: naive CD8+ T cells from PBMCs. Receptor source: a man younger than 35 in good health. Some clones in this sample may be carry-over from other donors' samples.

This sequence joins TRBV5-6 and TRBJ2-7; 7 bases map to TRBD2. With V trimmed by 3 bases and J by 4 bases, 7 bases remained unmatched. Per the germline V gene, CDR1 is SGHDT and CDR2 is YYEEEE. CDR3 length: 14 residues. CDR3 nucleotide sequence: TGTGCCAGCAGCTCCGGATGGGGGGGTTACGAGCAGTACTTC. Its protein is CASSSGWGGYEQYF.

The J gene is TRBJ2-7, the V gene TRBV19; D may be TRBD1 (6 bases). V lost 2 bases to trimming and J lost 5 bases, with 13 bases between them. The CDR3 sequence is 14 residues long. The germline V gene has CDR1 LNHDA and CDR2 SQIVND (reference sequence). CDR3 sequence: CASSISGQGNEQYF. CDR3 bases: TGTGCCAGTAGTATATCGGGACAAGGAAACGAGCAGTACTTC.

This clone showed up just a few times. V gene TRBV6-5 combines with J gene TRBJ2-3; the D gene is possibly TRBD1 (6 bases). Trimming pared 0 bases from V and 5 bases from J, leaving 12 bases between. Germline V gene sequence: CDR1 MNHEY, CDR2 SVGAGI. The CDR3 spans 15 residues. The CDR3 loop reads CASSYSRTAGDTQYF. The CDR3 nucleotides are TGTGCCAGCAGTTACTCCCGGACAGCAGGAGATACGCAGTATTTT.

The chain couples TRBV6-1 to TRBJ2-1; D could derive from TRBD1 or TRBD2 (5 bases each). This CDR3 region has 12 residues. The germline V gene encodes CDR1 MNHNS and CDR2 SASEGT. Trimming pared 6 bases from V and 8 bases from J, leaving 11 bases between. For the CDR3, the DNA is TGTGCCAGCAGGGGACCGACTGATGAGCAGTTCTTC. Its translation is CASRGPTDEQFF.

This chain joins TRBV7-9 and TRBJ1-1, with D hard to call. The length of the CDR3 is 12 residues. CDR1 is SEHNR, CDR2 FQNEAQ, per germline (reference sequence). V was pared by 7 bases and J by 0 bases, with 6 bases between. CDR3 region: CASTGMNTEAFF. CDR3 coding DNA: TGTGCCAGCACAGGCATGAACACTGAAGCTTTCTTT.

The chain has TRBV27 and TRBJ2-1; TRBD2 is a possible D gene (5 bases). V was cut by 3 bases and J by 6 bases, with 12 bases left in between. CDR1 and CDR2 (germline): MNHEY, SMNVEV (reference sequence). This CDR3 has 14 amino acids. CDR3: CASSFVSSLNEQFF. The CDR3 bases are TGTGCCAGCAGTTTCGTCTCTAGCCTCAATGAGCAGTTCTTC.

V gene TRBV9 combines with J gene TRBJ1-4; a possible D gene is TRBD1 (6 bases). This CDR3 is built from 16 residues. Germline CDR1 and CDR2: SGDLS and YYNGEE. V was pared by 4 bases and J by 0 bases, with 13 bases between. For the CDR3, the DNA is TGTGCCAGCAGCCCCCGGAGACAGGCAACTAATGAAAAACTGTTTTTT. Its translation: CASSPRRQATNEKLFF.

The V and J genes are TRBV7-9 and TRBJ2-7; D possibly corresponds to TRBD2 (5 bases). Germline V CDR1 and CDR2: SEHNR, FQNEAQ (reference sequence). V dropped 5 bases and J dropped 7 bases, with 18 bases sitting between them. This CDR3 has 14 amino acids. CDR3 nucleotides: TGTGCCAGCAGCGAGCGCCCAACCCCGGGGGAGCAGTACTTC. As protein: CASSERPTPGEQYF.